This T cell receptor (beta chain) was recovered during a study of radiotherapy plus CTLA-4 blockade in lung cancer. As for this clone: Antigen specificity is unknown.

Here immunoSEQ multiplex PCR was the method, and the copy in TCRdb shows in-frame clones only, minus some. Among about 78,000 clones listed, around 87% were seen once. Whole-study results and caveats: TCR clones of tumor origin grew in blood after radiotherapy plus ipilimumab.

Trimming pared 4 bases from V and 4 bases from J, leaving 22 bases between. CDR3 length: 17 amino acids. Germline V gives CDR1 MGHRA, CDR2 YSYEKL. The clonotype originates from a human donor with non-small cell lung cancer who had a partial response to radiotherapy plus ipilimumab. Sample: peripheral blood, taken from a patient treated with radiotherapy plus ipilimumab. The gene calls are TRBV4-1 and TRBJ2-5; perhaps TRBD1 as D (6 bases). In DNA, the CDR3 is TGCGCCAGCAGCCGCACCATCGAAGGGGGTCTTTTAGAGACCCAGTACTTC. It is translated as CASSRTIEGGLLETQYF.